This T cell receptor (beta chain) was captured by sequencing in a study of OX40 agonist ivuxolimab in advanced cancers. Looking at the study overall: The eligibility criteria allowed prior anti-PD-1, anti-PD-L1 or anti-CTLA-4 therapy, and 30% to 45% had some. Study-wide findings and caveats: Expanded clones tended on average to be more numerous among CD8+ T cells than CD4+.

On this clone: Its specificity is unknown. The junction differs from germline at one of its ends, possibly a read error.

Measured with immunoSEQ multiplex PCR; TCRdb has only the in-frame clones, and not every one. Of about 86,000 clones listed, about 90% were seen once; the top ten hold 8% to 9.5%. Germline V gene sequence: CDR1 SGHVS, CDR2 FNYEAQ. This CDR3 spans 16 amino acids. Specimen: CD4+ or CD8+ T cells sorted from blood, collected in a trial of the OX40 agonist ivuxolimab. V usage is TRBV7-6 and J usage is TRBJ2-7; TRBD1 is a possible D gene (7 bases). The receptor's source is an adult with an advanced solid tumor such as melanoma, head and neck, liver or kidney cancer. In nucleotides, the CDR3 is TGTGCCAGCAGCTCACGTGGGGGGACAGCCTCCAACGAGCAGTACTTC. It is translated as CASSSRGGTASNEQYF. Using reference TRBV7-6 and TRBJ2-7 for the parts outside the CDR3, the full variable domain is GAGVSQSPRYKVTKRGQDVALRCDPISGHVSLYWYRQALGQGPEFLTYFNYEAQQDKSGLPNDRFSAERPEGSISTLTIQRTEQRDSAMYRCASSSRGGTASNEQYFGPGTRLTVT.